This TCR beta chain was observed in a study of human CD8 memory T cell subsets. The length of the CDR3 is 14 residues. Germline V gives CDR1 WSHSY, CDR2 SAAADI. UMI-labeled 5' RACE was used to make TCR beta libraries. TCRdb processed the 5' RACE reads again and assigns one entry to each CDR3 protein, with no DNA. Seen in this sample are about 10,000 distinct CDR3 sequences; the ten most common clones hold over 20%. Sequencing was performed on CD8+ T cells from PBMCs. The chain employs TRBV10-2 and TRBJ2-7; the TRBD1 assignment by TCRdb is unverifiable without DNA. The TCR sequence derives from a human donor in good health. CDR3 protein: CASRWGQGDYEQYF.